Following are 10 T cell receptor beta chains from one sample sequenced in a study of molecular identifiers for immune sequencing clone quantification. TCRdb itself ran the PCR reads through MiXCR, one entry per CDR3 protein. The data contain about 89,000 distinct CDR3 sequences, roughly 20% of them singletons. The specimen was naive CD8+ T cells from blood, with Jurkat cell RNA spiked in. Subset defined: FACS-sorted CD8+CD4-CCR7+CD45RA+ naive T cells. Every receptor here comes from a human donor in good health. Some libraries in this study had Jurkat cell RNA spiked in.

This clonotype came up many times. CDR3 bases: TGTGCCAGCAGTGATGCCCGAGAGACAACTAATGAAAAACTGTTTTTT. Translation: CASSDARETTNEKLFF. V and J are TRBV2 and TRBJ1-4; D call uncertain. Germline values: CDR1 SNHLY, CDR2 FYNNEI. This CDR3 is 16 amino acids long. The germline V and J ends were trimmed by 3 bases and 0 bases, with 11 bases remaining between them.

This clonotype was detected ten times or more. The V gene is TRBV28, the J gene TRBJ1-2; tentatively, D is TRBD1 (5 bases). Germline V gene data show CDR1 as MDHEN and CDR2 as SYDVKM. The CDR3 is 14 amino acids. The ends were cut back, 2 bases at V and 2 bases at J, with 9 bases in the middle. The CDR3 is CASSLRGTNYGYTF. The CDR3 DNA follows: TGTGCCAGCAGTTTACGGGGGACCAACTATGGCTACACCTTC.

V is TRBV28 and J is TRBJ2-2; TRBD2 matches at 9 bases. Germline V gives CDR1 MDHEN, CDR2 SYDVKM. With 7 bases clipped from V and 7 bases from J, the junction kept 10 bases outside the gene matches. CDR3 size: 15 residues. CDR3 protein: CASKVSGSYGGELFF. CDR3 nucleotide sequence: TGTGCCAGCAAAGTTAGCGGGAGCTATGGCGGGGAGCTGTTTTTT. The full variable domain, with the rest looked up from reference TRBV28 and TRBJ2-2, is DVKVTQSSRYLVKRTGEKVFLECVQDMDHENMFWYRQDPGLGLRLIYFSYDVKMKEKGDIPEGYSVSREKKERFSLILESASTNQTSMYLCASKVSGSYGGELFFGEGSRLTVL.

This clonotype has at least ten counts. V gene TRBV27 combines with J gene TRBJ2-3; TRBD1 might be the D (7 bases). This CDR3 region has 16 residues. Germline assignment: CDR1 MNHEY and CDR2 SMNVEV (reference sequence). Trimming cost V 3 bases and J 3 bases, with 16 bases left between them. CDR3 bases: TGTGCCAGCAGTTTTCTAATTCCAGGGGGGACAGATACGCAGTATTTT. It translates to CASSFLIPGGTDTQYF.

This clonotype was seen repeatedly, ten times or more. The chain has TRBV24-1 and TRBJ2-3; D may be TRBD2 (5 bases). Trimming took off 5 bases at V and 2 bases at J, with 10 bases between the two ends. The length of the CDR3 is 14 residues. The germline CDR1 and CDR2 sequences are KGHDR and SFDVKD. The CDR3 bases are TGTGCCACCAGTGGGCCGGGGATCACAGATACGCAGTATTTT. Protein product: CATSGPGITDTQYF.

This clonotype was counted at least ten times. The chain uses TRBV7-9 and TRBJ2-7; 9 bases are a match to TRBD1. The germline V gene encodes CDR1 SEHNR and CDR2 FQNEAQ (reference sequence). CDR3 length equals 15 residues. After removal of 0 bases from V and 3 bases from J, the junction contained 3 bases not matched to a gene. CDR3 region: CASSLANRGLYEQYF. CDR3 DNA: TGTGCCAGCAGCTTAGCAAACAGGGGGCTCTACGAGCAGTACTTC.

This clonotype was seen at least ten times. The chain combines TRBV20-1 with TRBJ1-4; 7 positions match TRBD1. The ends lost 4 bases at V and 1 base at J; junction bases unmatched: 9. Germline CDR1 DFQATT, CDR2 SNEGSKA (reference sequence). The CDR3 extends over 16 amino acids. CDR3 loop: CSAIPGTALTNEKLFF. The CDR3 DNA reads as TGCAGTGCTATTCCCGGGACAGCCTTAACTAATGAAAAACTGTTTTTT.

This clonotype was detected a few times. The rearrangement uses TRBV2 and TRBJ2-6; TRBD1 might be the D (5 bases). V shed 4 bases and J shed 1 base, with 8 bases lying between them. Germline-derived CDR1 and CDR2 are SNHLY and FYNNEI. The CDR3 runs to 15 residues. CDR3 in amino acids: CASSVQGSGANVLTF. Here the CDR3 DNA reads TGTGCCAGCAGTGTCCAGGGTTCTGGGGCCAACGTCCTGACTTTC.

This clonotype was counted many times. The chain recombines TRBV4-1 with TRBJ2-7, with 8 bases fitting TRBD1. The CDR3 loop spans 16 amino acids. With V trimmed by 4 bases and J by 3 bases, 11 bases remained unmatched. Per the germline V gene, CDR1 is MGHRA and CDR2 is YSYEKL. CDR3 sequence reads: CASSPRTGSSFYEQYF. Here the CDR3 DNA reads TGCGCCAGCAGCCCCCGGACAGGGAGCAGCTTCTACGAGCAGTACTTC.

The chain uses TRBV4-3 and TRBJ2-7, with D unclear. The CDR3 runs to 16 residues. CDR1 is LGHNA and CDR2 is YSLEER in the germline V gene. The germline V and J ends were trimmed by 0 bases and 3 bases, with 15 bases remaining between them. CDR3 in amino acids: CASSQDWAAPNYEQYF. CDR3 coding DNA: TGCGCCAGCAGCCAAGATTGGGCAGCACCGAACTACGAGCAGTACTTC.